The T cell receptor (beta chain) described here comes from a study of blood T cell repertoires in COVID-19. Study as a whole: From the United States, Italy and Spain came samples of acute and convalescent COVID-19.

Each participant's cohort was designated according to participant-reported clinical history. Recovery among Cohort 3 donors was established by two negative PCRs, clearance, or symptom resolution. The repertoire was sequenced with immunoSEQ multiplex PCR; TCRdb's copy has only in-frame clones and lacks some. The table includes about 310,000 clones, roughly 90% detected once. Germline CDR1 is SGHTA and CDR2 is FQGNSA. The J segment lost 2 bases and the V segment lost 4 bases, leaving 10 bases of the junction unmatched. The CDR3 is 17 amino acids. The gene calls are TRBV7-2 and TRBJ2-4, with TRBD2 matching over 8 bases. The sample taken for sequencing was PBMCs or T cells enriched from blood (not recorded which). The receptor comes from a woman between 40 and 55 years old who had recovered from COVID-19. The CDR3 here is CASSSSGGAETKNIQYF. CDR3 nucleotide sequence: TGTGCCAGCAGCTCCTCGGGGGGGGCCGAAACCAAAAACATTCAGTACTTC.